The rows below give T cell receptor beta chains drawn from one sample of a study of T-cell memory formation after mild COVID-19. TCRdb redid the calling of the 5' RACE reads with MiXCR, one entry per CDR3 protein. The table records some 190,000 distinct CDR3 sequences, around 15% of them present only once. Sequencing was performed on PBMCs or a T cell subset sorted from them (not recorded which). Receptor source: an adult woman who had mild COVID-19 (a few samples of this study predate the infection). Cell type and time point are not known. Each CDR3 is given with its conserved first and last residue. A D gene is named only where the DNA matches it firmly. The listing skips clone size in some rows; elsewhere it reads once, few, many or a size class.

d_call	v_call	clone_size	j_call	cdr3_nt	cdr3_aa
.	TRBV5-1	few	TRBJ2-7	TGCGCCAGCAGCCGGGCCGCCGGGACCTCGGGGTACGAGCAGTACTTC	CASSRAAGTSGYEQYF
TRBD1	TRBV27	few	TRBJ2-1	TGTGCCAGCAGTCCACAGCCCAGGGGGAATGAGCAGTTCTTC	CASSPQPRGNEQFF
TRBD2	TRBV29-1	few	TRBJ2-5	TGCAGCGTCCGGGGGGGACTAGCGCCTCAAGAGACCCAGTACTTC	CSVRGGLAPQETQYF
TRBD2	TRBV5-8	.	TRBJ2-1	TGTGCCAGCAGCCTGGGGGGACTAGCAGGCGATGAGCAGTTCTTC	CASSLGGLAGDEQFF
.	TRBV6-5	.	TRBJ1-3	TGTGCCAGCAGGGGGAGTGGAAACACCATATATTTT	CASRGSGNTIYF
.	TRBV2	.	TRBJ2-1	TGTGCCAGCAAATTGGAGCAGGATGAGCAGTTCTTC	CASKLEQDEQFF
.	TRBV10-2	.	TRBJ1-2	TGCGCCAGCAGTGAGATGAGGGTGGGGTATGGCTACACCTTC	CASSEMRVGYGYTF
.	TRBV7-2	few	TRBJ2-2	TGTGCCAGCAGCTTAGGCGACCCCCGGTACGGGGAGCTGTTTTTT	CASSLGDPRYGELFF
TRBD2	TRBV7-3	.	TRBJ2-3	TGTGCCACCAGCGGGAGAGCGACAGATACGCAGTATTTT	CATSGRATDTQYF
.	TRBV18	.	TRBJ1-2	TGTGCCAGCTCACAGGGACATCCTAACTATGGCTACACCTTC	CASSQGHPNYGYTF
.	TRBV24-1	few	TRBJ1-5	TGTGCCACCAGTCCGACAAGCAATCAGCCCCAGCATTTT	CATSPTSNQPQHF
.	TRBV30	.	TRBJ2-2	TGTGCCTGGAGCGCGGGCCCCGGGGCCGGGGAGCTGTTTTTT	CAWSAGPGAGELFF
TRBD1	TRBV5-6	.	TRBJ1-5	TGTGCCAGCAGCAGAAGGGACAGGGATAGGAAGCCCCAGCATTTT	CASSRRDRDRKPQHF
.	TRBV10-3	few	TRBJ1-1	TGTGCCATCAGTGAGGGGCCCGGGGGTGAAGCTTTCTTT	CAISEGPGGEAFF
.	TRBV7-9	.	TRBJ2-5	TGTGCCAGCAGCTTTTGGACAGAACAAGAGACCCAGTACTTC	CASSFWTEQETQYF
TRBD2	TRBV12-3/TRBV12-4	few	TRBJ2-3	TGTGCCAGCAAGGTGGGACTATCCACAGATACGCAGTATTTT	CASKVGLSTDTQYF
.	TRBV7-8	.	TRBJ1-5	TGTGCCAGCAGCCCTCCTAGCACGGATCAGCCCCAGCATTTT	CASSPPSTDQPQHF
.	TRBV6-1	few	TRBJ1-5	TGTGCCAGCAATAAGGGGACCAGGGACAATCAGCCCCAGCATTTT	CASNKGTRDNQPQHF
.	TRBV6-5	few	TRBJ2-1	TGTGCCAGCAGTTACTCGGACCAGCGGTCCTACAATGAGCAGTTCTTC	CASSYSDQRSYNEQFF
.	TRBV6-4	.	TRBJ1-6	TGTGCCAGCAGTGAAGGGTACAATTCACCCCTCCACTTT	CASSEGYNSPLHF
TRBD1	TRBV7-9	few	TRBJ1-3	TGTGCCAGCAGCCCACCAGGGGGTGGAAACACCATATATTTT	CASSPPGGGNTIYF
TRBD1	TRBV20-1	.	TRBJ1-5	TGCAGTGCCCCCCCGACAGGGACCTATCAGCCCCAGCATTTT	CSAPPTGTYQPQHF
.	TRBV10-3	few	TRBJ2-5	TGTGCCATCAGTGAGAAATCAGTAGACGAGACCCAGTACTTC	CAISEKSVDETQYF
.	TRBV18	few	TRBJ2-5	TGTGCCAGCTCACCGAGAGAAGAGACCCAGTACTTC	CASSPREETQYF
.	TRBV29-1	.	TRBJ1-1	TGCAGCGCCCGACAGCCGTCGAACACTGAAGCTTTCTTT	CSARQPSNTEAFF
TRBD1	TRBV12-3/TRBV12-4	.	TRBJ2-6	TGTGCCAGCAGTGGACAGGAGAGCTCTGGGGCCAACGTCCTGACTTTC	CASSGQESSGANVLTF
TRBD1	TRBV11-3	few	TRBJ1-2	TGTGCCAGCAGCCCCCCAGACAGGGTTGGAGCGACCTTC	CASSPPDRVGATF
TRBD1	TRBV7-2	.	TRBJ2-7	TGTGCCAGCAGCTTGCGGGGACAGGGACGACCCCCCTACGAGCAGTACTTC	CASSLRGQGRPPYEQYF
.	TRBV7-2	many	TRBJ2-5	TGTGCCAGCAGCTCAAGCCAAGAGACCCAGTACTTC	CASSSSQETQYF
TRBD2	TRBV12-3/TRBV12-4	.	TRBJ2-3	TGTGCCAGCAGCCCTGGACTAGCGGCAGATACGCAGTATTTT	CASSPGLAADTQYF
.	TRBV11-2	.	TRBJ2-1	TGTGCCAGCAGCAGACCCGGGCCCAAAGGCAATGAGCAGTTCTTC	CASSRPGPKGNEQFF
.	TRBV10-3	few	TRBJ2-5	TGTGCCATCAGTGAGTCCGGGGCGGCTCAAGAGACCCAGTACTTC	CAISESGAAQETQYF
.	TRBV6-2/TRBV6-3	.	TRBJ2-1	TGTGCCAGCAGTCCTTCCCGGTTTCGCTTTGCGAACAATGAGCAGTTCTTC	CASSPSRFRFANNEQFF
.	TRBV6-4	few	TRBJ2-1	TGTGCCAGCAGTGACGGGACCCCCACGGGTGAGCAGTTCTTC	CASSDGTPTGEQFF
TRBD1	TRBV5-5	.	TRBJ2-7	TGTGCCAGCAGCCTGGGGTGGGGACAGGGAGATCCCTACGAGCAGTACTTC	CASSLGWGQGDPYEQYF
TRBD2	TRBV19	.	TRBJ2-3	TGTGCCAGTAGTATTCGTCTAGCGGGAGGTGATACGCAGTATTTT	CASSIRLAGGDTQYF
.	TRBV5-4	.	TRBJ2-1	TGTGCCAGCAGCTTGAATAGGTACAATGAGCAGTTCTTC	CASSLNRYNEQFF
TRBD1	TRBV4-1	.	TRBJ1-1	TGCGCCAGCAGCCAACCGGGACAGGGGAACACTGAAGCTTTCTTT	CASSQPGQGNTEAFF
TRBD1	TRBV7-9	.	TRBJ1-4	TGTGCCAGCAGTTTTTATACAGGGGAAATTTATGAAAAACTGTTTTTT	CASSFYTGEIYEKLFF
.	TRBV7-9	.	TRBJ2-2	TGTGCCAGCAGCAAGCTAAAGAACACCGGGGAGCTGTTTTTT	CASSKLKNTGELFF
TRBD1	TRBV7-4	few	TRBJ2-7	TGTGCCAGGCCACAGGGGGCCTACAGCTCCTACGAGCAGTACTTC	CARPQGAYSSYEQYF
.	TRBV6-2/TRBV6-3	.	TRBJ2-3	TGTGCCAGCAGTCCCCGAAGGGATACGCAGTATTTT	CASSPRRDTQYF
.	TRBV6-5	.	TRBJ2-3	TGTGCCAGCAGTTACTCGGGGGCCTCCACAGATACGCAGTATTTT	CASSYSGASTDTQYF
.	TRBV11-2	.	TRBJ2-3	TGTGCCAGCAGCTTATCCTCTCGGGCAGGGGGCACAGATACGCAGTATTTT	CASSLSSRAGGTDTQYF
.	TRBV29-1	.	TRBJ2-5	TGCAGCGTCAATAGGGGGGCTGAGACCCAGTACTTC	CSVNRGAETQYF
.	TRBV6-1	.	TRBJ2-3	TGTGCCAGCAGTGGAGGAATCTCTGCAAATACGCAGTATTTT	CASSGGISANTQYF
.	TRBV18	few	TRBJ2-5	TGTGCCAGCTCACCGACACGCCAAGAGACCCAGTACTTC	CASSPTRQETQYF
TRBD1	TRBV19	few	TRBJ1-1	TGTGCCAGTAGACCCGGGACAGGAGAATCCACTGAAGCTTTCTTT	CASRPGTGESTEAFF
.	TRBV7-9	many	TRBJ1-3	TGTGCCAGCAGCCCTTCTGCGTCCTCTGGAAACACCATATATTTT	CASSPSASSGNTIYF
TRBD2	TRBV9	.	TRBJ2-5	TGTGCCAGCAGCGAGGGACTAAGGGGGACCCAGTACTTC	CASSEGLRGTQYF
TRBD1	TRBV7-2	.	TRBJ2-7	TGTGCCAGCAGCCTCGACAGGGCGACGCACTACGAGCAGTACTTC	CASSLDRATHYEQYF
TRBD1	TRBV10-3	few	TRBJ2-3	TGTGCCATCAGTGAGCCAGCACAGGGGGCGCGTGGTACGCAGTATTTT	CAISEPAQGARGTQYF
.	TRBV6-6	few	TRBJ2-3	TGTGCCAGCAGTTGGAAATGGGGGGATACGCAGTATTTT	CASSWKWGDTQYF
TRBD2	TRBV12-3/TRBV12-4	.	TRBJ2-1	TGTGCCAGCAGTTTAAGCGGGGTTGAGCAGTTCTTC	CASSLSGVEQFF
.	TRBV7-8	few	TRBJ2-7	TGTGCCAGCAGCGCAGAAGGGGCCAGGTACGAGCAGTACTTC	CASSAEGARYEQYF
.	TRBV7-2	.	TRBJ2-3	TGTGCCAGCAGCCCGGCCGCAGATACGCAGTATTTT	CASSPAADTQYF
.	TRBV7-9	.	TRBJ2-7	TGTTCCAGCAGCTTAGGGACGGGGGCCCCCTACGAGCAGTACTTC	CSSSLGTGAPYEQYF
.	TRBV30	.	TRBJ1-5	TGTGCCTGGTCCGAGCAGATTAATCAGCCCCAGCATTTT	CAWSEQINQPQHF
.	TRBV7-2	few	TRBJ2-7	TGTGCCAGCAGCTTAGTTGAGGGAACCTACGAGCAGTACTTC	CASSLVEGTYEQYF